This TCR beta chain was identified in a study of T cells expressing NK-cell markers. At the level of the study: Sorted CD3+CD56-NKG2C+, CD3+CD56+NKG2C+ and CD3+CD56+NKG2C- T cells supplied the TCR beta repertoires. Broader study findings: In several donors, dominant clonotypes made up about 25-60.1% of CD3+CD56-NKG2C+ cells. Top CD8+ clonotypes included the dominant CD3+CD56+NKG2C+ clonotypes in a handful of donors.

Germline values: CDR1 MGHRA, CDR2 YSYEKL. CDR3 length equals 15 residues. Turning to this clonotype: Its antigen is not known.

The authors made TCR beta cDNA libraries by 5'RACE template switching. This switching added a universal primer site and UMIs. For each CDR3 protein, TCRdb gives one entry from its re-call of the 5' RACE reads, without DNA. Here the sample table reports about 460,000 distinct CDR3 sequences. The chain is built from TRBV4-1 and TRBJ1-5; without DNA, the TCRdb call of TRBD1 cannot be checked. The receptor was derived from a woman aged 50 to 60 in good health. The material sequenced was blood T cells: a sorted CD56 or NKG2C T cell subset, CD4+ or CD8+ T cells, or bulk PBMC T cells (not recorded which). The CDR3 reads CASSQDRANNQPQHF.